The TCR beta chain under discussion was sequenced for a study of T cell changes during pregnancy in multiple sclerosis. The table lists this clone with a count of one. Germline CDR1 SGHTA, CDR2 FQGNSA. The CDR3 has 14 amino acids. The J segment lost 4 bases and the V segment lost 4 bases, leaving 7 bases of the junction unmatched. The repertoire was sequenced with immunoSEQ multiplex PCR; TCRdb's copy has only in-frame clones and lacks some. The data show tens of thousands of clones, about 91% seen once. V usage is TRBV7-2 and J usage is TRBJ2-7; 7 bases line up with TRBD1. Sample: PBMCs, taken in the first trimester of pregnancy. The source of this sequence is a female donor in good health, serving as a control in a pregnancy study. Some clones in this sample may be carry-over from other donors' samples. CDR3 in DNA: TGTGCCAGCAGCTCTAGACAGGGAGCGTACGAGCAGTACTTC. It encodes CASSSRQGAYEQYF.